What follows are 6 T cell receptor beta chains derived from one specimen sequenced in a study of T cell repertoires in cytomegalovirus infection. TCRdb re-called the reads with MiXCR, one entry per CDR3 protein. Of about 130,000 distinct CDR3 sequences in the sample, roughly 8.2% were seen once. The sequenced material came from PBMCs. These receptors were collected from a human donor in good health (CMV status not recorded). Some clones in this sample may be carry-over from other donors' samples.

This clonotype occurred a few times. CDR3 residues: CSVLGGSSGANVLTF. The CDR3 DNA reads TGCAGCGTCCTGGGAGGTAGCTCTGGGGCCAACGTCCTGACTTTC. J is TRBJ2-6 and V is TRBV29-1; perhaps TRBD2 as D (6 bases). The CDR3 spans 15 residues. V was cut by 6 bases and J by 0 bases, with 12 bases left in between. Germline V gene lookup returns CDR1 SQVTM and CDR2 ANQGSEA.

This clonotype was counted many times. V gene TRBV12-3 or TRBV12-4 combines with J gene TRBJ2-2, with TRBD1 matching 7 bases. This CDR3 has 13 amino acids. J gave up 7 bases and V 6 bases, and 5 bases lay outside the gene matches. The DNA for the CDR3 is TGTGCCAGCAGAAACAGGGGTATCGGGGAGCTGTTTTTT. This translates into CASRNRGIGELFF.

In its sample, this clonotype was seen many times. This chain joins TRBV12-3 or TRBV12-4 and TRBJ2-7, with 11 bases fitting TRBD1. Unmatched junction bases numbered 7, after V lost 6 bases and J lost 3 bases. The CDR3 covers 15 residues. The CDR3 DNA follows: TGTGCCAGCAGGGATACCGGGACAGGGGGCTACGAGCAGTACTTC. Translated: CASRDTGTGGYEQYF.

The chain combines TRBV20-1 with TRBJ2-1, with TRBD2 matching over 13 bases. Germline CDR1 reads DFQATT; CDR2 reads SNEGSKA (reference sequence). Trimming at V came to 1 base and at J to 7 bases, leaving 1 base not matched to a gene. The length of the CDR3 is 14 residues. The CDR3 sequence: CSARGLAGGNEQFF. CDR3 in DNA: TGCAGTGCTAGAGGACTAGCGGGGGGAAATGAGCAGTTCTTC.

The sample holds many counts of this clonotype. V usage is TRBV20-1 and J usage is TRBJ1-2, with D unresolved. V lost 3 bases, J lost 3 bases, and 17 bases lay in between. This CDR3 is 15 amino acids long. Germline-derived CDR1 and CDR2 are DFQATT and SNEGSKA (reference sequence). Here the CDR3 DNA reads TGCAGTGCTAGGGCCCGTCCCCTCCGCGACTATGGCTACACCTTC. Translated: CSARARPLRDYGYTF.

This rearrangement joins TRBV11-2 to TRBJ1-6; D is ambiguous. The CDR3 loop spans 13 amino acids. V lost 1 base and J lost 8, with 6 bases in between. Germline V gives CDR1 SGHAT, CDR2 FQNNGV. The CDR3 protein is CASSLVVDSPLHF. The CDR3 DNA reads as TGTGCCAGCAGCTTAGTGGTTGATTCACCCCTCCACTTT.